A single sample is the source of the 6 T cell receptor beta chains below, sequenced in a study of blood T cell repertoires in COVID-19. Generated by immunoSEQ multiplex PCR, the TCRdb table keeps only in-frame clones and is missing some. The table lists about 370,000 clones, 75% to 90% of them singletons. Source material: PBMCs or T cells enriched from blood (not recorded which). The receptors were gathered from a man between 18 and 35 years old who had recovered from COVID-19.

The rearrangement uses TRBV7-9 and TRBJ1-5; D gene uncertain. V was pared by 1 base and J by 6 bases, with 7 bases between. The CDR3 runs to 13 residues. The germline V gene encodes CDR1 SEHNR and CDR2 FQNEAQ (reference sequence). The chain's CDR3 is CASSLEYGQPQHF. Written as DNA, the CDR3 is TGTGCCAGCAGCTTAGAGTACGGTCAGCCCCAGCATTTT. Full variable domain (missing parts from reference TRBV7-9 and TRBJ1-5): DTGVSQNPRHKITKRGQNVTFRCDPISEHNRLYWYRQTLGQGPEFLTYFQNEAQLEKSRLLSDRFSAERPKGSFSTLEIQRTEQGDSAMYLCASSLEYGQPQHFGDGTRLSIL.

In this sample, this clone turned up a few times. The CDR3 protein is CASSTSAYYEQYF. The DNA for the CDR3 is TGTGCCAGCTCAACTAGCGCCTACTACGAGCAGTACTTC. The chain carries TRBV6-5 and TRBJ2-7, with TRBD2 identical over 7 bases. This CDR3 region has 13 residues. The V and J ends lost 8 bases and 3 bases, in that order; junction bases with no gene match: 7. Germline values: CDR1 MNHEY, CDR2 SVGAGI.

The chain combines TRBV4-2 with TRBJ2-1; 8 bases are a match to TRBD2. CDR1 is LGHNA, CDR2 YNFKEQ, per germline. The CDR3 is 15 residues long. After removal of 1 base from V and 7 bases from J, the junction contained 6 bases not matched to a gene. In DNA, the CDR3 is TGTGCCAGCAGCCAAGGGGGCCAGCGGGGGAATGAGCAGTTCTTC. Its protein product is CASSQGGQRGNEQFF.

The chain is built from TRBV11-3 and TRBJ2-3; perhaps TRBD2 as D (6 bases). Per germline, CDR1 SGHNT and CDR2 YENEEA. Trimming took off 3 bases at V and 7 bases at J, with 14 bases between the two ends. The CDR3 is made up of 14 amino acids. In DNA form, the CDR3 reads TGTGCCAGCAGCTTCCCCGGTCGGGGGAATACGCAGTATTTT. Amino acids: CASSFPGRGNTQYF.

This clone was observed once. V is TRBV27 and J is TRBJ1-4, with D tentatively TRBD1 (6 bases). V lost 5 bases, J lost 7 bases, and 17 bases lay in between. Per germline, CDR1 MNHEY and CDR2 SMNVEV (reference sequence). The CDR3 is 15 amino acids. CDR3 region: CASSPTRDTREKLFF. The CDR3 region has the DNA TGTGCCAGCAGTCCTACCCGGGACACCCGTGAAAAACTGTTTTTT. The full variable domain, completed using reference TRBV27 and TRBJ1-4, is EAQVTQNPRYLITVTGKKLTVTCSQNMNHEYMSWYRQDPGLGLRQIYYSMNVEVTDKGDVPEGYKVSRKEKRNFPLILESPSPNQTSLYFCASSPTRDTREKLFFGSGTQLSVL.

The DNA of the CDR3 is TGTGCCAGCAGAACCCAGGGAGGGCCCACAGATACGCAGTATTTT. It encodes CASRTQGGPTDTQYF. The rearrangement uses TRBV6-5 and TRBJ2-3, with 7 bases fitting TRBD2. In germline, CDR1 is MNHEY, CDR2 SVGAGI. This CDR3 comprises 15 residues. The ends lost 6 bases at V and 2 bases at J; junction bases unmatched: 8.